The next 13 T cell receptor beta chains were all read from a single sample in a study of shared clonotypes between healthy human individuals. Sequencing was performed with immunoSEQ multiplex PCR; in TCRdb, only in-frame clones are kept and a portion is missing. The table lists about 470,000 clones, 79% of them singletons, with roughly 13% in the top ten. Sequenced input: PBMCs. All receptors derive from a woman aged 40 to 49 in good health. Some clones in this sample may be carry-over from other donors' samples.

The chain employs TRBV6-1 and TRBJ1-1; D is ambiguous. The germline CDR1 and CDR2 sequences are MNHNS and SASEGT. V dropped 2 bases and J dropped 3 bases, with 10 bases sitting between them. The CDR3 runs 14 residues. CDR3 sequence (DNA): TGTGCCAGCAGTGAATTTAAGGGTTACACTGAAGCTTTCTTT. Translated: CASSEFKGYTEAFF.

This clone has just one count. Other DNA sequences in this specimen translate into the identical CDR3. The rearrangement uses TRBV27 and TRBJ2-7; TRBD1 matches at 10 bases. CDR3 length equals 14 residues. From germline, CDR1 is MNHEY and CDR2 SMNVEV (reference sequence). Unmatched junction bases numbered 3, after V lost 5 bases and J lost 2 bases. CDR3 DNA sequence: TGTGCCAGCAGTATCGGGACAGGGGCCTACGAGCAGTACTTC. Amino acids: CASSIGTGAYEQYF.

The J gene is TRBJ2-3, the V gene TRBV7-2, with 12 bases identical to TRBD1. CDR1 is SGHTA and CDR2 is FQGNSA in the germline V gene. The CDR3 is made up of 19 amino acids. Trimming cost V 4 bases and J 1 base; bases outside gene matches: 12. This CDR3 is CASSWIPGQGARGTDTQYF. CDR3 bases: TGTGCCAGCAGCTGGATCCCGGGACAGGGGGCAAGGGGCACAGATACGCAGTATTTT.

This chain uses TRBV6-1 with TRBJ2-7; perhaps D is TRBD1 or TRBD2 (5 bases each). The germline CDR1 and CDR2 sequences are MNHNS and SASEGT. This CDR3 has 16 amino acids. The V and J ends lost 3 bases and 1 base respectively, with 16 bases between them. The CDR3, as DNA: TGTGCCAGCAGTGACGCCCGGGGACGGGCATCCTACGAGCAGTACTTC. Amino acids: CASSDARGRASYEQYF.

The rearrangement links TRBV5-1 to TRBJ2-7; TRBD2 aligns across 9 bases. The CDR3 length is 15 residues. V lost 4 bases to trimming and J lost 2 bases; unmatched junction nucleotides: 7. CDR1 is SGHRS, CDR2 YFSETQ, per germline. CDR3 region: CASSLSGRRTYEQYF. The CDR3 DNA reads TGCGCCAGCAGCCTTAGCGGGAGAAGGACCTACGAGCAGTACTTC. The full variable domain, rest sourced from reference TRBV5-1 and TRBJ2-7, is KAGVTQTPRYLIKTRGQQVTLSCSPISGHRSVSWYQQTPGQGLQFLFEYFSETQRNKGNFPGRFSGRQFSNSRSEMNVSTLELGDSALYLCASSLSGRRTYEQYFGPGTRLTVT.

This sequence joins TRBV7-2 and TRBJ2-5, with a possible D match to TRBD2 (5 bases). This CDR3 contains 13 residues. Germline CDR1 and CDR2: SGHTA and FQGNSA. V lost 1 base and J 9 bases, leaving 12 bases between the germline ends. The CDR3 region has the DNA TGTGCCAGCAGCTTAGAAAACCCGCGGGCCCAGTACTTC. This sequence encodes CASSLENPRAQYF.

V gene TRBV18 combines with J gene TRBJ1-1; weak D call: TRBD1 (5 bases). CDR1 is KGHSH, CDR2 LQKENI, per germline. The CDR3 consists of 13 residues. With 3 bases removed from V and 11 bases from J, the gap between germline ends came to 16 bases. CDR3 sequence reads: CASSPTDTRGAFF. CDR3 in DNA: TGTGCCAGCTCACCGACTGATACCCGGGGGGCTTTCTTT.

The rearrangement uses TRBV4-3 and TRBJ2-3; 7 positions match TRBD2. V dropped 0 bases and J dropped 4; count of bases not matched to a gene: 4. There are 15 residues in the CDR3. Germline lookup yields CDR1 LGHNA and CDR2 YSLEER. CDR3 nucleotide sequence: TGCGCCAGCAGCCAAGATGCGGGAGAGGCAGATACGCAGTATTTT. This encodes CASSQDAGEADTQYF.

This clone was seen more than once but under ten times. This chain uses TRBV19 with TRBJ1-1; possible D gene TRBD1, 5 bases. The CDR3 runs to 13 residues. Germline loops: CDR1 LNHDA, CDR2 SQIVND (reference sequence). V lost 8 bases and J 1 base, leaving 11 bases between the germline ends. CDR3 coding DNA: TGTGCCAGTCTGGGAAGGGGGAACACTGAAGCTTTCTTT. Translating it yields CASLGRGNTEAFF.

Notes on this clone: The likely explanation is a read error, given a far larger clone one base away. Without the conserved terminal phenylalanine or tryptophan, this CDR3 likely stems from a read error. The chain uses TRBV5-6 and TRBJ1-2; D is unclear. This CDR3 is built from 15 residues. Trimming shortened V by 0 bases and J by 0 bases, and 9 bases separated the two germline ends. Per the germline V gene, CDR1 is SGHDT and CDR2 is YYEEEE. The CDR3, as DNA: TGTGCCAGCAGCTTGGTCGTGGGAGCTAACTATGGCTACACCCTC. Translating it yields CASSLVVGANYGYTL.

The chain is built from TRBV15 and TRBJ2-4; 10 bases agree with TRBD1. Per the germline V gene, CDR1 is LNHNV and CDR2 is YYDKDF (reference sequence). This CDR3 region has 14 residues. With 0 bases clipped from V and 9 bases from J, the junction kept 2 bases outside the gene matches. The CDR3 sequence: CATSREGQGFIQYF. The CDR3 DNA sequence: TGTGCCACCAGCAGAGAGGGACAGGGGTTCATTCAGTACTTC.

The rearrangement links TRBV30 to TRBJ1-2; D may be TRBD1 (6 bases). The V end was cut by 5 bases, the J end by 7 bases, with 8 bases between. The CDR3 loop spans 10 amino acids. Germline loops: CDR1 GTSNPN, CDR2 SVGIG (reference sequence). The CDR3 loop is CAWQGRGYTF. The DNA of the CDR3 is TGTGCCTGGCAGGGGCGTGGCTACACCTTC.

This chain uses TRBV4-2 with TRBJ2-5; 11 bases match TRBD2. With 0 bases clipped from V and 6 bases from J, the junction kept 3 bases outside the gene matches. CDR3 length: 15 residues. CDR1 and CDR2 from the germline V gene are LGHNA and YNFKEQ. For the CDR3, the DNA is TGTGCCAGCAGCCAAGACTCTAGCGGGAGGAAGACCCAGTACTTC. Translating it yields CASSQDSSGRKTQYF.